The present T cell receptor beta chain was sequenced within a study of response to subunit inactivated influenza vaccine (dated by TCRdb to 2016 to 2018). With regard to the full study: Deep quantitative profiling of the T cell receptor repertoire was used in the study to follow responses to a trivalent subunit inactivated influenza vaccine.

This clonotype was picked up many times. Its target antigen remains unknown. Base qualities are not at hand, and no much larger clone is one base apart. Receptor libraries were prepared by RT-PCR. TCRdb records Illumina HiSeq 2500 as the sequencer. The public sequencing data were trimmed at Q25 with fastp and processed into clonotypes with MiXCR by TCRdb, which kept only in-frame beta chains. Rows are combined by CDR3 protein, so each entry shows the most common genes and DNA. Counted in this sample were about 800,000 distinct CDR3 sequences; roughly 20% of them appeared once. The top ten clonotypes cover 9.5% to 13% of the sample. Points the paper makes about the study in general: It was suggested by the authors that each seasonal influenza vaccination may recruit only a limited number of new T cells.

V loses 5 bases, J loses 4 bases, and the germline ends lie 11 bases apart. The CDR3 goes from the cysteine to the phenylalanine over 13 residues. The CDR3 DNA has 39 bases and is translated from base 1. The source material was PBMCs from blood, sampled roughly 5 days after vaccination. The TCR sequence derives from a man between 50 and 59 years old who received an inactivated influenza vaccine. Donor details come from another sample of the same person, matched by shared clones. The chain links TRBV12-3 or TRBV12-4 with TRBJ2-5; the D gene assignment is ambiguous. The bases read TGTGCCAGCAGTCTTGTTTCAGGAGAGACCCAGTACTTC. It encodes CASSLVSGETQYF.